The T cell receptor beta chain under discussion was sequenced for a study of blood T cell repertoires in COVID-19 (dated by TCRdb to 2019 to 2021). Background for the entire study: Collaborator samples came from the United States, Italy and Spain and covered acute and convalescent phases of COVID-19. The prospective study material was composed of cDNA or gDNA derived from T cells, B-cell-depleted T cells, or PBMCs. The dataset comprised deeply sampled blood TCRbeta repertoires from subjects exposed to, actively infected with, or recovered from COVID-19. A freely available public database, intended as a resource for researchers studying the immune response to SARS-CoV-2, is where the repertoires were released. Samples were obtained from the ongoing ImmuneRACE study (first 160 participants) and from 1,254 subjects provided by 6 global collaborators. Sample metadata almost always included a de-identified subject ID, COVID-19 status, age in years and sex. Where HLA class I and class II types were available, the types were taken from metadata supplied by the sample provider, not from assay-based typing.

The immunoSEQ Assay, a bias-controlled multiplex PCR, was used to amplify TCRbeta CDR3 regions from genomic DNA. The original pipeline was this. Within the assay, amplification of reference gene primers was used to estimate how many nucleated cells each sample contained. To quantify the absolute abundance of each unique TCRbeta CDR3 rearrangement, sequence reads were collapsed and filtered. For each sample, productive Simpson clonality was calculated by taking the square root of Simpson's diversity index across productive rearrangements. TCRdb carries this immuneACCESS record with in-frame sequences only. Its versions omit some clonotypes, under half of them owing to an unresolved V gene in the studies checked, with the rest unexplained. V and J calls and clone size are given by that table; D and trimming were obtained from the DNA. The table for this sample lists roughly 70,000 clones; about 80% of them were counted only once. The top ten clones comprise around 15% of the sample.

Each collaborating institution followed its own protocols to collect whole blood in K2EDTA tubes. Collaborator samples were shipped for TCRbeta analysis as frozen whole blood, isolated PBMCs, or DNA extracted from either sample type. This clone was counted a single time. Its antigen target is currently unknown. The input lacks base qualities; no much larger clone sits a single base away. Overall results and qualifications from the work: The quantity of clinical and demographic metadata differed by source and by participant and was supplied without curation.

The specimen sequenced was peripheral blood. This clonotype originated in a human donor in a cohort sampled during active COVID-19.

The nucleotide sequence reads as follows: TGTGCCAGCAGCCACCGACAGGGGAATTCACCCCTCCACTTT. Translation gives CASSHRQGNSPLHF. The sequence joins TRBV3-1 (or the pseudogene TRBV3-2) to TRBJ1-6; TRBD1 agrees with 8 junctional bases. V is pruned by 3 bases and J by 7 bases, leaving 2 bases of the junction without a gene match. The CDR3 has 14 amino acids, counting the end cysteine and phenylalanine. The DNA shown is the 42-base CDR3, in frame from base 1. The germline V gene (reference sequence) sets CDR1 to LGHDT and CDR2 to YNNKEL.